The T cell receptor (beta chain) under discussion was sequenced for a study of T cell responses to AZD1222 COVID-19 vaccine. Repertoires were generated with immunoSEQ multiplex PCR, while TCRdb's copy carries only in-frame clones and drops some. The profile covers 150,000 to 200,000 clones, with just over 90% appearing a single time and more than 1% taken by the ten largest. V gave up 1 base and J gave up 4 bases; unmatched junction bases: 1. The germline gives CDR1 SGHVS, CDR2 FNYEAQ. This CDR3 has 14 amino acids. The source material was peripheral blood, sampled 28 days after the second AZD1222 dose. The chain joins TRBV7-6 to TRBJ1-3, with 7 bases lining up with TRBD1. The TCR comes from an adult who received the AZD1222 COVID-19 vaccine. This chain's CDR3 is CASSLGTGGNTIYF. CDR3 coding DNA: TGTGCCAGCAGCTTAGGGACAGGCGGAAACACCATATATTTT.